This TCR beta chain was recorded in a study of T-cell reconstitution after alpha-beta-depleted transplantation in children (dated by TCRdb to the mid-2010s). Turning to the overall study: T-cell immune reconstitution after TCRalphabeta/CD19-depleted allogeneic hematopoietic cell transplantation in children was quantitatively tracked in the study by means of TCR repertoire profiling.

Its CDR3 holds 15 amino acids, cysteine through phenylalanine. Only the CDR3 portion is preserved as DNA: 45 bases, with reading frame beginning at the first base. The germline V gene (reference sequence) provides CDR1 DFQATT and CDR2 SNEGSKA. The trim is 6 bases for V and 1 base for J, with a gap of 17 bases between the germline ends. Receptor amplification or capture employed PCR. Reads for this sample came from an Illumina HiSeq 2500. To normalize quantification of the TCRbeta repertoire, the TCR libraries were built with molecular barcoding that relied on unique molecular identifiers. The public reads were reanalyzed by TCRdb: fastp trimming at Q25, MiXCR alignment, in-frame beta chains only. Rows merge per CDR3 protein into single entries with the most common DNA and genes. This sample lists around 16,000 distinct CDR3 sequences; approximately 5.1% were detected once. Over 6% of the sample lies in the top ten.

Taken with the paper, the label for treatment or condition translates to: allogeneic hematopoietic cell transplantation with graft depleted of TCRalphabeta T cells and CD19 B cells. The transplant recipients were children given TCRalphabeta/CD19-depleted allogeneic hematopoietic cell grafts. This clonotype counts as medium-sized (0.01 to 0.1%). The target of this receptor is not known. No qualities accompany the bases; no much larger clone lies one base away. Findings and caveats that apply to the study as a whole: The high TCRbeta diversity at day 60 in some patients was ascribed to recipient T cells and intrathymic progenitors that had survived conditioning. Hyperexpanded clone frequencies declined over subsequent months; after one year, T-cell counts and TCRbeta diversity were mostly attributed to newly produced T cells. The apparently early alphabetaT-cell count recovery about two months after transplant was reportedly dependent on only several hundred rapidly expanded clones derived from non-depleted graft cells.

The input for sequencing was PBMCs, taken before TCRalphabeta/CD19-depleted stem cell transplant. The TCR was taken from a boy aged 5-17 years with acute lymphoblastic leukemia, due to receive a stem cell transplant. The chain uses TRBV20-1 and TRBJ2-3, with the D gene not clear enough to name. This receptor has the CDR3 CSAPDGRSRTDTQYF. The DNA sequence follows: TGCAGTGCACCCGATGGGCGGAGCCGCACAGATACGCAGTATTTT.